This TCR beta chain was retrieved from a study of response to subunit inactivated influenza vaccine (dated by TCRdb to 2017 to 2018). Regarding the study in general: Deep quantitative profiling of the T cell receptor repertoire was used in the study to follow responses to a trivalent subunit inactivated influenza vaccine.

Note on this clonotype: Its specific antigen is unknown. No much larger clone is present one base from it, and per-base qualities are unavailable.

Library preparation used RT-PCR. Sequencing was performed on an Illumina HiSeq 2500. TCRdb reworked the public reads: Q25 trimming with fastp, MiXCR clone assembly, productive beta chains retained. For every CDR3 protein sequence, its rows merge into one entry that carries the most common genes and DNA. Present in this sample are hundreds of thousands of distinct CDR3 sequences, roughly 14% of which were seen just once. The ten most abundant clones make up around 10% of the sample. What the work shows at the level of the full study, not this receptor alone: The authors suggested that each seasonal influenza vaccination may recruit only a limited number of new T cells.

From the germline V gene, CDR1 is KGHSH and CDR2 is LQKENI. The CDR3 covers 16 residues, taking in both the cysteine and the phenylalanine. The only DNA kept is the CDR3, 48 bases in frame from the first base. Trimming at the junction amounts to 2 bases on V and 7 bases on J, and the germline ends lie 18 bases apart. The TCR comes from a man in his forties or fifties who received an inactivated influenza vaccine. Donor details come from another sample of the same person, matched by shared clones. The source was PBMCs from blood, collected 11 to 12 days after vaccination. The rearranged chain carries TRBV18 and TRBJ2-1, with no reliable assignment of the D segment. The bases read TGTGCCAGCTCACCAAGTACCCGCCTGGCTCGGAATGAGCAGTTCTTC. It codes for CASSPSTRLARNEQFF.